These 14 T cell receptor beta chains originate from one sample sequenced in a study of OX40 agonist ivuxolimab in advanced cancers. The repertoire was sequenced with immunoSEQ multiplex PCR; TCRdb's copy has only in-frame clones and lacks some. The table has about 90,000 clones, about nine tenths seen once. Sequenced material: CD4+ or CD8+ T cells sorted from blood, taken in a trial of the OX40 agonist ivuxolimab. The receptors originated from an adult with an advanced solid tumor such as melanoma, head and neck, liver or kidney cancer.

J is TRBJ1-1 and V is TRBV6-5, with 11 bases identical to TRBD1. Germline trimming cut 6 bases from V and 3 bases from J; bases unmatched to any gene: 3. The CDR3 contains 14 residues. CDR1 is MNHEY and CDR2 is SVGAGI in the germline V gene. For the CDR3, the DNA is TGTGCCAGCAGCCCGGACAGGGGGCACACTGAAGCTTTCTTT. This gives the protein CASSPDRGHTEAFF.

The chain carries TRBV11-2 and TRBJ2-5; 11 nucleotides line up with TRBD2. From germline, CDR1 is SGHAT and CDR2 FQNNGV. The CDR3 extends over 17 amino acids. V lost 0 bases to trimming and J lost 5 bases; unmatched junction nucleotides: 8. The CDR3 DNA follows: TGTGCCAGCAGCTTAGAGCTACTAGCGGGAGAGGACGAGACCCAGTACTTC. It specifies CASSLELLAGEDETQYF.

The CDR3 sequence: CASSRWTGIGSGELFF. CDR3 DNA: TGTGCCAGCAGCCGTTGGACAGGGATCGGTAGCGGGGAGCTGTTTTTT. This chain connects TRBV11-2 to TRBJ2-2, with TRBD1 identical over 8 bases. Losses at the gene ends were 5 bases for V and 7 bases for J; bases not matched to a gene: 12. Germline V lookup: CDR1 SGHAT, CDR2 FQNNGV. The CDR3 is 16 residues long.

The chain uses TRBV7-3 and TRBJ2-3; TRBD2 matches 11 bases. This CDR3 region has 15 residues. CDR1 and CDR2 from the germline V gene are SGHTA and FQGTGA. V gave up 5 bases and J gave up 6 bases; unmatched junction bases: 7. The chain's CDR3 is CASSNRGLAADTQYF. The CDR3 DNA reads as TGTGCCAGCAGCAACCGGGGACTAGCGGCCGATACGCAGTATTTT.

This sequence joins TRBV7-2 and TRBJ2-5, with D possibly being TRBD2 (6 bases). The CDR3 length is 13 residues. CDR1 and CDR2 from the germline V gene are SGHTA and FQGNSA. V was pared by 6 bases and J by 4 bases, with 12 bases between. Here the CDR3 DNA reads TGTGCCAGCAGTATCAAAGCGGGAGAGACCCAGTACTTC. Translated: CASSIKAGETQYF.

CDR3 residues: CASTYKRRETQYF. The CDR3 DNA reads as TGTGCCAGCACCTACAAGCGGAGGGAGACCCAGTACTTC. V and J are TRBV11-1 and TRBJ2-5; D is possibly TRBD2 (5 bases). The germline V gene has CDR1 SGHAT and CDR2 FQDESV (reference sequence). This CDR3 has 13 residues. V lost 7 bases, J lost 5 bases, and 14 bases lay in between.

The chain has TRBV7-9 and TRBJ2-3; tentative D call: TRBD2 (5 bases). V was shortened by 5 bases and J by 6 bases, with 12 bases between the two germline ends. The CDR3 is 13 residues long. Germline V CDR1 and CDR2: SEHNR, FQNEAQ (reference sequence). The CDR3 region is CASSGGALDTQYF. CDR3 bases: TGTGCCAGCAGCGGAGGCGCGCTGGATACGCAGTATTTT.

The chain recombines TRBV7-2 with TRBJ2-1; perhaps D is TRBD1 or TRBD2 (5 bases each). Germline V gene lookup returns CDR1 SGHTA and CDR2 FQGNSA. V was cut by 2 bases and J by 0 bases, with 8 bases left in between. This CDR3 is 15 amino acids long. CDR3 protein: CASSLYGASYNEQFF. CDR3 nucleotide sequence: TGTGCCAGCAGCTTATACGGGGCCTCCTACAATGAGCAGTTCTTC.

The chain carries TRBV14 and TRBJ2-5; 9 bases map to TRBD2. The DNA matches TRBJ2-7 better at its end, which makes the J call doubtful. In germline, CDR1 is SGHDN, CDR2 FVKESK. The CDR3 loop spans 14 amino acids. The CDR3 nucleotides are TGTGCCAGCAGCCAAGGGACTAGCGCCTACGAGCAGTACTTC. Its protein product is CASSQGTSAYEQYF.

The rearrangement joins TRBV6-1 to TRBJ2-5; D is ambiguous. CDR1 is MNHNS, CDR2 SASEGT, per germline. The CDR3 sequence is 15 residues long. V lost 6 bases, J lost 3 bases, and 17 bases lay in between. CDR3 sequence: CASSRSRPGKETQYF. The DNA for the CDR3 is TGTGCCAGCAGCCGTTCCCGGCCGGGTAAAGAGACCCAGTACTTC.

This chain links TRBV28 with TRBJ2-4; the D gene is possibly TRBD1 (6 bases). The CDR3 is 16 amino acids. V was shortened by 3 bases and J by 1 base, with 13 bases between the two germline ends. Germline lookup yields CDR1 MDHEN and CDR2 SYDVKM. This chain's CDR3 is CASSFRQVFAKNIQYF. CDR3 in DNA: TGTGCCAGCAGTTTTCGACAGGTTTTTGCCAAAAACATTCAGTACTTC.

The V and J genes are TRBV29-1 and TRBJ2-7; a possible D gene is TRBD1 (7 bases). Germline-derived CDR1 and CDR2 are SQVTM and ANQGSEA. Trimming removed 6 bases at V and 0 bases at J, with 18 bases between. This CDR3 is built from 15 residues. This CDR3 is CSVGGGGSVSYEQYF. The CDR3 DNA sequence: TGCAGCGTCGGAGGAGGGGGCTCCGTCTCCTACGAGCAGTACTTC.

V usage is TRBV27 and J usage is TRBJ1-5, with D unclear. Trimming pared 4 bases from V and 0 bases from J, leaving 7 bases between. The length of the CDR3 is 14 residues. Germline V lookup: CDR1 MNHEY, CDR2 SMNVEV (reference sequence). DNA for the CDR3: TGTGCCAGCAGTTGGCAGTATAGCAATCAGCCCCAGCATTTT. Translation gives CASSWQYSNQPQHF.

The genes are TRBV6-5 and TRBJ1-1; TRBD1 might be the D (5 bases). The germline CDR1 and CDR2 sequences are MNHEY and SVGAGI. Trimming took 2 bases from V and 2 from J, leaving 9 bases between them. The CDR3 sequence is 14 residues long. In nucleotides, the CDR3 is TGTGCCAGCAGTTACCAGGGACCAAACACTGAAGCTTTCTTT. This codes for CASSYQGPNTEAFF.